This T cell receptor beta chain was found in a study of Graves' ophthalmopathy and Graves' hyperthyroidism. Study-level points and caveats: Sensitivity of about 67% and specificity of less than 75% were achieved by the model that predicted ophthalmopathy progression. Also, most clonotypes expanded in the thyroid above 0.001 frequency appeared in blood.

Hyperthyroidism showing no ophthalmopathy within 18 months of follow-up was stable. Enrollment excluded any patients with other autoimmune diseases, uncontrolled infections, pregnancy or lactation. Amplification from RNA transcripts yielded the TCR beta CDR3 regions. Investigators did first-round RT-PCR with HTBI primers, then second-round multiplex PCR. A single record per CDR3 protein comes from TCRdb applying MiXCR to the multiplex PCR reads. This sample carries hundreds of thousands of distinct CDR3 sequences, around 21% of them seen once, and the ten largest clones take more than 2.5%. This CDR3 is built from 16 residues. Germline V gene lookup returns CDR1 MDHEN and CDR2 SYDVKM. Trimming removed 3 bases at V and 1 base at J, with 16 bases between. Notes on this clonotype: Its antigen is still unknown.

Material for sequencing was peripheral blood. This TCR was sampled from a woman in her late teens or twenties with stable Graves' hyperthyroidism. V usage is TRBV28 and J usage is TRBJ2-7; no reliable D call. DNA for the CDR3: TGTGCCAGCAGTTTCGGCGCTTCCCTTTATTCCTACGAGCAGTACTTC. Translated: CASSFGASLYSYEQYF.